These 21 T cell receptor beta chains came from one sample sequenced in a study of blood T cell repertoires in COVID-19 (dated by TCRdb to the early 2020s). Libraries were made using the immunoSEQ multiplex PCR assay. Here the immuneACCESS table is served through TCRdb, limited to in-frame sequences with V and J called. Missing clones are a known gap in these copies; in checked studies unresolved V genes cover under half, and the rest lacks a known reason. The sample contains tens of thousands of clones, 70% to 90% of them found a single time. More than 10% of the sample belongs to the ten largest clones. The specimen was peripheral blood. These receptors were collected from a human donor in a cohort sampled during active COVID-19.

This chain links TRBV27 with TRBJ2-6; possibly TRBD2 for D (5 bases). CDR1 and CDR2 (germline): MNHEY, SMNVEV (reference sequence). The CDR3 spans 15 residues. V was trimmed by 5 bases and J by 11 bases, leaving 19 bases between them. As DNA, the CDR3 is TGTGCCAGCAGTATCAGCGGCCATAAACAACACGTCCTGACTTTC. Its translation is CASSISGHKQHVLTF.

The CDR3 reads CASSPDRAGDFWVGYTF. In nucleotides, the CDR3 is TGTGCCAGCAGCCCAGACAGGGCGGGGGACTTCTGGGTTGGCTACACCTTC. The chain carries TRBV3-1 (or the pseudogene TRBV3-2) and TRBJ1-2, with TRBD1 matching over 7 bases. V shed 4 bases and J 7 bases; nucleotides not matched to a gene: 18. This CDR3 region has 17 residues. Looked up from germline, CDR1 is LGHDT and CDR2 is YNNKEL (reference sequence).

V usage is TRBV5-1 and J usage is TRBJ2-3; TRBD2 might be the D (6 bases). In germline, CDR1 is SGHRS, CDR2 YFSETQ. This CDR3 is built from 14 residues. With 4 bases removed from V and 2 bases from J, the gap between germline ends came to 11 bases. The CDR3: CASSRRDVTDTQYF. CDR3 in DNA: TGCGCCAGCAGCAGGAGGGATGTCACAGATACGCAGTATTTT.

This chain links TRBV7-9 with TRBJ1-1; 7 bases agree with TRBD1. This CDR3 is built from 15 residues. CDR1 is SEHNR, CDR2 FQNEAQ, per germline (reference sequence). Trimming removed 5 bases from V and 1 base from J; junction bases left unmatched: 7. The CDR3 DNA is TGTGCCAGCAGCCTAAGGGACAGATCGAACACTGAAGCTTTCTTT. The encoded protein is CASSLRDRSNTEAFF.

V is TRBV7-9 and J is TRBJ2-1, with 8 bases that match TRBD1. V lost 5 bases, J lost 2 bases, and 8 bases stayed unmatched. The length of the CDR3 is 16 residues. Germline CDR1 is SEHNR and CDR2 is FQNEAQ (reference sequence). DNA of the CDR3: TGTGCCAGCAGCCCGGGCGGGACAGGCCCCTACAATGAGCAGTTCTTC. This codes for CASSPGGTGPYNEQFF.

This chain joins TRBV3-1 (or the pseudogene TRBV3-2) and TRBJ1-1; possible D gene TRBD1, 5 bases. The CDR3 has 13 amino acids. The V gene lost 1 base and the J gene lost 4 bases, with 7 bases spanning the gap. Germline-derived CDR1 and CDR2 are LGHDT and YNNKEL (reference sequence). The CDR3 DNA reads as TGTGCCAGCAGCCAAGGAAGGGGCACTGAAGCTTTCTTT. Its translation is CASSQGRGTEAFF.

The chain carries TRBV6-2 or TRBV6-3 and TRBJ1-1, with D possibly being TRBD1 (5 bases). CDR1 and CDR2 from the germline V gene are MNHEY and SVGEGT. With 4 bases removed from V and 5 bases from J, the gap between germline ends came to 17 bases. This CDR3 comprises 15 residues. The CDR3 DNA reads as TGTGCCAGCAGTTCCTTTCGGGGGGTGGGGACTGAAGCTTTCTTT. This gives the protein CASSSFRGVGTEAFF.

The rearrangement links TRBV18 to TRBJ2-2; 9 nucleotides match TRBD1. Germline V gene lookup returns CDR1 KGHSH and CDR2 LQKENI. CDR3 length equals 15 residues. Trimming removed 3 bases from V and 7 bases from J; junction bases left unmatched: 6. The CDR3 DNA sequence: TGTGCCAGCTCACCGAGGACAGGGGCGGTCGGGGAGCTGTTTTTT. Its translation: CASSPRTGAVGELFF.

V is TRBV9 and J is TRBJ2-2; D possibly corresponds to TRBD1 (5 bases). V lost 4 bases, J lost 4 bases, and 17 bases lay in between. Germline CDR1 and CDR2: SGDLS and YYNGEE. The CDR3 runs 16 residues. The chain's CDR3 is CASSPMGGATTGELFF. The CDR3 DNA reads as TGTGCCAGCAGCCCTATGGGTGGGGCCACCACCGGGGAGCTGTTTTTT.

The gene calls are TRBV5-1 and TRBJ2-2, with D tentatively TRBD1 (6 bases). The V and J ends lost 4 bases and 5 bases respectively, with 15 bases between them. The V gene's germline CDR1 is SGHRS and CDR2 YFSETQ. The CDR3 runs to 15 residues. CDR3 sequence reads: CASSLQQGRTGELFF. The CDR3 nucleotides read TGCGCCAGCAGCCTACAACAGGGACGGACCGGGGAGCTGTTTTTT. Filled out from reference TRBV5-1 and TRBJ2-2, the complete variable domain reads KAGVTQTPRYLIKTRGQQVTLSCSPISGHRSVSWYQQTPGQGLQFLFEYFSETQRNKGNFPGRFSGRQFSNSRSEMNVSTLELGDSALYLCASSLQQGRTGELFFGEGSRLTVL.

The chain links TRBV30 to TRBJ2-5; D may be TRBD1 (6 bases). Germline V CDR1 and CDR2: GTSNPN, SVGIG (reference sequence). This CDR3 spans 12 amino acids. V was cut by 4 bases and J by 5 bases, with 11 bases left in between. CDR3 nucleotides: TGTGCCTGGATGTCTACAGGGGAGACCCAGTACTTC. Its protein is CAWMSTGETQYF.

The rearrangement links TRBV10-3 to TRBJ2-7; D may be TRBD2 (5 bases). The CDR3 is 13 amino acids. Germline CDR1 ENHRY, CDR2 SYGVKD. V was shortened by 10 bases and J by 3 bases, with 16 bases between the two germline ends. DNA of the CDR3: TGTGCCACCTCCCCCGGTGGAGGCTACGAGCAGTACTTC. Protein sequence: CATSPGGGYEQYF.

There are a few counts of this clone. The chain employs TRBV4-1 and TRBJ1-5; TRBD1 aligns across 8 bases. Germline V gene data show CDR1 as MGHRA and CDR2 as YSYEKL. CDR3 size: 14 residues. The trim removed 1 base at V and 4 bases at J, leaving 0 bases unmatched. The CDR3: CASSQGQGNQPQHF. The CDR3 nucleotides read TGCGCCAGCAGCCAAGGACAGGGGAATCAGCCCCAGCATTTT.

This chain connects TRBV19 to TRBJ1-5, with D maybe TRBD1 (5 bases). Germline V gene sequence: CDR1 LNHDA, CDR2 SQIVND (reference sequence). CDR3 length equals 15 residues. Trimming stripped 5 bases from V and 4 bases from J, with 15 bases between. For the CDR3, the DNA is TGTGCCAGTAGTTCATCCGGGGGGGGGAATCAGCCCCAGCATTTT. This gives the protein CASSSSGGGNQPQHF.

This sequence joins TRBV6-5 and TRBJ1-1, with D unclear. The CDR3 has 14 residues. CDR1 is MNHEY and CDR2 is SVGAGI in the germline V gene. V lost 0 bases to trimming and J lost 3 bases, with 8 bases between them. The DNA for the CDR3 is TGTGCCAGCAGTTACTCTCGCGGTGACACTGAAGCTTTCTTT. Protein: CASSYSRGDTEAFF.

V is TRBV2 and J is TRBJ1-2; maybe TRBD1 (5 bases). The CDR3 has 13 residues. CDR1 and CDR2 from the germline V gene are SNHLY and FYNNEI. With 8 bases removed from V and 4 bases from J, the gap between germline ends came to 14 bases. CDR3 region: CASLGRAGYGYTF. CDR3 bases: TGTGCCAGCCTCGGCAGGGCTGGCTATGGCTACACCTTC.

V gene TRBV6-1 combines with J gene TRBJ2-1, with TRBD2 matching over 12 bases. V lost 4 bases and J lost 0; bases outside the gene matches: 4. CDR1 MNHNS and CDR2 SASEGT come from the germline V gene. The CDR3 runs to 17 residues. The CDR3 reads CASSGLAGGSSYNEQFF. CDR3 DNA: TGTGCCAGCAGTGGGCTAGCGGGGGGGAGCTCCTACAATGAGCAGTTCTTC.

The V and J genes are TRBV3-1 (or the pseudogene TRBV3-2) and TRBJ2-2, with unresolved D. The CDR3 length is 14 residues. The V gene's germline CDR1 is LGHDT and CDR2 YNNKEL (reference sequence). V was shortened by 2 bases and J by 5 bases, with 9 bases between the two germline ends. The CDR3 is CASSQSVGTGELFF. The CDR3 DNA reads TGTGCCAGCAGCCAATCGGTCGGGACCGGGGAGCTGTTTTTT.

V and J are TRBV27 and TRBJ2-7, with 11 bases fitting TRBD2. The CDR3 covers 15 residues. Germline trimming cut 6 bases from V and 7 bases from J; bases unmatched to any gene: 11. Germline values: CDR1 MNHEY, CDR2 SMNVEV (reference sequence). The CDR3 DNA reads TGTGCCAGCAGACGGAATCTAGCGGGGGGACTGGAGCAGTACTTC. It translates to CASRRNLAGGLEQYF.

There are a few counts of this clone. This rearrangement joins TRBV2 to TRBJ1-2; 9 positions match TRBD1. The germline V gene encodes CDR1 SNHLY and CDR2 FYNNEI. After removal of 6 bases from V and 7 bases from J, the junction contained 6 bases not matched to a gene. This CDR3 contains 13 residues. CDR3 sequence (DNA): TGTGCCAGCAGCTACGGACAGGGGCCTGGCTACACCTTC. It encodes CASSYGQGPGYTF. The complete variable domain, with remaining parts taken from reference TRBV2 and TRBJ1-2, reads EPEVTQTPSHQVTQMGQEVILRCVPISNHLYFYWYRQILGQKVEFLVSFYNNEISEKSEIFDDQFSVERPDGSNFTLKIRSTKLEDSAMYFCASSYGQGPGYTFGSGTRLTVV.

This clone was found once. The rearrangement joins TRBV2 to TRBJ1-4; D is undetermined. Trimming removed 0 bases from V and 7 bases from J, with 12 bases in between. CDR3 length equals 15 residues. CDR1 is SNHLY and CDR2 is FYNNEI in the germline V gene. The CDR3 DNA reads TGTGCCAGCAGTGAAGCGGCCGGGGTGGTTGAAAAACTGTTTTTT. It specifies CASSEAAGVVEKLFF.